This TCR beta chain comes out of a study of yellow fever vaccine responses in identical twins. Broader study findings: Twins showed a vaccine T cell response that reportedly seemed partly convergent, partly personalized.

In the case of this clonotype: The antigen is undetermined.

CDR1 PRHDT and CDR2 FYEKMQ come from the germline V gene (reference sequence). The V end lost 5 bases, the J end lost 6 bases, and 8 bases lay between the germline ends. The CDR3 totals 11 residues. One entry per CDR3 protein, called by TCRdb with MiXCR from the RT-PCR reads. The repertoire holds approximately 11,000 distinct CDR3 sequences, with around three quarters as singletons. The TCR originated in a woman between 18 and 30 years old who received the yellow fever vaccine. The rearrangement links TRBV13 to TRBJ2-7; D uncertain. The sequences come from T cells from blood (PBMCs), unsorted or a sorted subset (not recorded which), collected before or after yellow fever vaccination (not recorded which). The CDR3, as DNA: TGTGCCAGCAGCATCCATATCGAGCAGTACTTC. Protein sequence: CASSIHIEQYF.